The rows below give T cell receptor beta chains drawn from one sample of a study of T cell repertoires in ileal Crohn's disease. TCRdb keeps only in-frame clones here, not all; method: immunoSEQ multiplex PCR. This sample has roughly 15,000 clones, with about three quarters found just once. The sample taken for sequencing was ileal tissue. The receptors come from an adult with Crohn's disease. Each CDR3 is given with its conserved first and last residue. Each record gives: J gene, V gene, D gene, clone size, CDR3 DNA, CDR3 protein. D genes are given only for firm matches. A row's size may be missing; if present it is once, few, many or a size class.

>TRBJ1-1|TRBV9|-|-
TGTGCCAGCAGCGTAGTGTACACTGAAGCTTTCTTT
CASSVVYTEAFF
>TRBJ1-2|TRBV29-1|-|-
TGCAGCGTTGAGACATCCGATGTACGATACACCTTC
CSVETSDVRYTF
>TRBJ1-5|TRBV28|-|-
TGTGCCAGCAGCAAGGGAGGATACACACAGCCCCAGCATTTT
CASSKGGYTQPQHF
>TRBJ2-3|TRBV29-1|TRBD2|-
TGCAGCGTTCCCCTTGAGGCGGGGGGCGGAGATACGCAGTATTTT
CSVPLEAGGGDTQYF
>TRBJ2-3|TRBV10-3|TRBD1|-
TGTGCCTCCCGGACAGGGTACCCAGATACGCAGTATTTT
CASRTGYPDTQYF
>TRBJ2-2|TRBV7-9|TRBD2|-
TGTGCCAGCAGCTTTAGCGGGGGCACCGGGGAGCTGTTTTTT
CASSFSGGTGELFF
>TRBJ1-1|TRBV7-3|-|-
TGTGCCAGCAGCTTAACTAGTTCCGGGGCTGAAGCTTTCTTT
CASSLTSSGAEAFF
>TRBJ2-7|TRBV6-1|-|-
TGTGCCAGCACAGGGTTTGGGTCCTACGAGCAGTACTTC
CASTGFGSYEQYF
>TRBJ2-5|TRBV7-2|TRBD2|-
TGTGCCAGCAGCTTTTACGGACTAGCGGGAGGAAGGGAGACCCAGTACTTC
CASSFYGLAGGRETQYF
>TRBJ2-1|TRBV18|TRBD2|-
TGTGCCAGCTCACGGCGACTAGCGGGGGGCCAGTACAATGAGCAGTTCTTC
CASSRRLAGGQYNEQFF
>TRBJ1-3|TRBV2|-|few
TGTGCCAGCAAAGCCTCTGGAAACACCATATATTTT
CASKASGNTIYF
>TRBJ2-7|TRBV5-6|TRBD1|-
TGTGCCAGCGGTACAGGGGGCGCCCCCTACGAGCAGTACTTC
CASGTGGAPYEQYF
>TRBJ1-1|TRBV18|-|-
TGTGCCAGCTCACCGGAGGGGGGGGCTGAAGCTTTCTTT
CASSPEGGAEAFF
>TRBJ2-5|TRBV2|-|-
TGTGCCAGCTCTACAGAGACCCAGTACTTC
CASSTETQYF
>TRBJ1-3|TRBV13|-|-
TGTGCCAGCAGCTTAGGCCTTAGGTCCCTCTCTGGAAACACCATATATTTT
CASSLGLRSLSGNTIYF
>TRBJ2-7|TRBV6-1|TRBD2|-
TGTGCCAGCAGTGAAGATCTAGCGGGGGCCTACGAGCAGTACTTC
CASSEDLAGAYEQYF
>TRBJ1-5|TRBV19|-|-
TGTGCCAGCCTAGCCTCGGACAGCCAAGGTAGAAAGCCCCAGCATTTT
CASLASDSQGRKPQHF
>TRBJ1-1|TRBV6-6|TRBD1|few
TGTGCCAGCAGCAGGGACAGCATGAACACTGAAGCTTTCTTT
CASSRDSMNTEAFF
>TRBJ1-5|TRBV28|-|once
TGTGCCAGCAGGCAACCGGGGCAGGTTAAGAATCAGCCCCAGCATTTT
CASRQPGQVKNQPQHF
>TRBJ2-2|TRBV6-6|-|-
TGTGCCAGCAGTTGGGATCCCGGGGAGCTGTTTTTT
CASSWDPGELFF
>TRBJ2-1|TRBV6-4|-|-
TGTGCCAGCAGTGTTGGCCAGGGGACCAATGAGCAGTTCTTC
CASSVGQGTNEQFF
>TRBJ1-2|TRBV18|-|-
TGTGCCAGCTCACCATTCTGGTTTGACTCCATAAGGGCTAATACCTTC
CASSPFWFDSIRANTF
>TRBJ2-5|TRBV11-2|-|-
TGTGCCAGCACCGAAGGTGGGGCGGGAACGAGAGAGACCCAGTACTTC
CASTEGGAGTRETQYF
>TRBJ2-1|TRBV6-5|-|large
TGTGCCAGCAGTTACTCTGCAGGGTGGAGAAATGAGCAGTTCTTC
CASSYSAGWRNEQFF
>TRBJ1-3|TRBV6-4|-|-
TGTGCGGCTATTTACCGATTTCTCTCTGGAAACACCATATATTTT
CAAIYRFLSGNTIYF
>TRBJ1-2|TRBV5-5|-|-
TGTGCCAGCAGCAAAGAAACTGGCCCTGGGGCTGATGGCTACACCTTC
CASSKETGPGADGYTF
>TRBJ1-1|TRBV18|TRBD1|-
TGTGCCAGCTCACCGGGGACAGGTGAAGCTTTCTTT
CASSPGTGEAFF
>TRBJ2-1|TRBV12-5|TRBD2|few
TGTGCTAGTGGTTCGCCCTGGACTAGCGCCAACTACAATGAGCAGTTCTTC
CASGSPWTSANYNEQFF
>TRBJ2-5|TRBV5-4|-|-
TGTGCCAGCAGCTTTGGAGGGGGACAGACCCAAGAGACCCAGTACTTC
CASSFGGGQTQETQYF
>TRBJ2-7|TRBV7-9|TRBD1|-
TGTGCCAGCAGCTGGAAGGGACAGGGAGCGGGCGAGCAGTACTTC
CASSWKGQGAGEQYF
>TRBJ2-7|TRBV2|-|-
TGTGCCAGCAGTGAAAGGAGGGGGCCCTACGAGCAGTACTTC
CASSERRGPYEQYF
>TRBJ1-5|TRBV19|TRBD1|-
TGTGCCAGTAGTATGAGGGGACAGGGTAGCAATCAGCCCCAGCATTTT
CASSMRGQGSNQPQHF
>TRBJ2-2|TRBV13|-|-
TGTGCCAGCAGCTTCTCGGGGCTTCCCGGGGAGCTGTTTTTT
CASSFSGLPGELFF
>TRBJ1-2|TRBV4-3|TRBD1|-
TGCGCCAGCAGCCATGAGACAGGGGCGGGAGGCTACACCTTC
CASSHETGAGGYTF
>TRBJ1-1|TRBV28|-|-
TGTGCCAGCAGTTCCAGGAGGGCTTTCTTT
CASSSRRAFF
>TRBJ1-2|TRBV14|-|-
TGTGCCAGCAGCCAATCCCGCCGGGGAGGAGATGGCTACACCTTC
CASSQSRRGGDGYTF
>TRBJ2-1|TRBV2|-|-
TGTGCCAGCACAGGAAGGGGGAGTGAGCAGTTCTTC
CASTGRGSEQFF
>TRBJ2-2|TRBV2|-|-
TGTGCCAGCATGGTCGGGAGCACCGGGGAGCTGTTTTTT
CASMVGSTGELFF
>TRBJ1-1|TRBV6-5|-|-
TGTGCCAGCAGTGGCCGCCAGCCGAACACTGAAGCTTTCTTT
CASSGRQPNTEAFF